The rows below give T cell receptor beta chains drawn from one sample of a study of cytomegalovirus exposure and HLA in healthy donors. TCRdb keeps only in-frame clones here, not all; method: immunoSEQ multiplex PCR. The data contain 150,000 to 250,000 clones, around 78% of them singletons. The sequencing input was PBMCs. The receptor source for this set is a young man in good health and CMV-seronegative. Both conserved end residues are part of each CDR3. Fields, in order: CDR3 DNA, CDR3 protein, D gene, J gene, V gene, clone size. A D gene is named only where the DNA matches it firmly. Only some rows state a clone size, as once, few, many or a class for expanded clones.

CDR3 DNA: TGTGCCAGCAGCCAAACAGTCCAGGGGGGCCTGTTGGGGTTCTTC
CDR3 protein: CASSQTVQGGLLGFF
D gene: NA
J gene: TRBJ2-1
V gene: TRBV7-2
clone size: few

CDR3 DNA: TGTGCCAGCAACTACCCGGGACAGAACACAGATACGCAGTATTTT
CDR3 protein: CASNYPGQNTDTQYF
D gene: TRBD1
J gene: TRBJ2-3
V gene: TRBV6-5
clone size: NA

CDR3 DNA: TGTGCCAGCAGTGATCGCAGGGGGCGAGGGCGGGGTGGCCACAATGAGCAGTTCTTC
CDR3 protein: CASSDRRGRGRGGHNEQFF
D gene: TRBD1
J gene: TRBJ2-1
V gene: TRBV27
clone size: NA

CDR3 DNA: TGTGCCAGCAGCATTACGCGTACTAGCGGGAGCTACGAGCAGTACTTC
CDR3 protein: CASSITRTSGSYEQYF
D gene: NA
J gene: TRBJ2-7
V gene: TRBV21-1
clone size: NA

CDR3 DNA: TGTGCCAGCACCATCGGGATCGCAGGCTACGAGCAGTACTTC
CDR3 protein: CASTIGIAGYEQYF
D gene: NA
J gene: TRBJ2-7
V gene: TRBV7-9
clone size: NA

CDR3 DNA: TGTGCCAGCAGCGTAGATATGAGCGGGATTGCGGATACGCAGTATTTT
CDR3 protein: CASSVDMSGIADTQYF
D gene: TRBD2
J gene: TRBJ2-3
V gene: TRBV9
clone size: once

CDR3 DNA: TGTGCCAGCAGTTTGGGGGGGTTGGAGCAGTTCTTC
CDR3 protein: CASSLGGLEQFF
D gene: TRBD2
J gene: TRBJ2-1
V gene: TRBV27
clone size: NA

CDR3 DNA: TGCAGTGCTGAAAACAGGGCTGAGCAGTACTTC
CDR3 protein: CSAENRAEQYF
D gene: NA
J gene: TRBJ2-7
V gene: TRBV20-1
clone size: NA

CDR3 DNA: TGTGCCAGCAGTGTTCAGGGGTGGGACTATGGCTACACCTTC
CDR3 protein: CASSVQGWDYGYTF
D gene: NA
J gene: TRBJ1-2
V gene: TRBV2
clone size: NA

CDR3 DNA: TGCAGCGTTGGATTCCCCGGGACAGGGAACACCGGGGAGCTGTTTTTT
CDR3 protein: CSVGFPGTGNTGELFF
D gene: TRBD1
J gene: TRBJ2-2
V gene: TRBV29-1
clone size: NA

CDR3 DNA: TGTGCCAGCAGCGTAGGGTCCGTTGGGGGAGGCAGTTCGAATGAGCAGTTCTTC
CDR3 protein: CASSVGSVGGGSSNEQFF
D gene: NA
J gene: TRBJ2-1
V gene: TRBV9
clone size: NA

CDR3 DNA: TGCGCCAGCAGCTTACAGGGGGCGAATGAAAAACTGTTTTTT
CDR3 protein: CASSLQGANEKLFF
D gene: TRBD1
J gene: TRBJ1-4
V gene: TRBV5-1
clone size: NA

CDR3 DNA: TGTGCCAGCAGTCCGCTAGCGGGAGTTAACAATGAGCAGTTCTTC
CDR3 protein: CASSPLAGVNNEQFF
D gene: TRBD2
J gene: TRBJ2-1
V gene: TRBV28
clone size: few

CDR3 DNA: TGTGCCACCCAACCAGCGGGAGAGGCAGAGACCCAGTACTTC
CDR3 protein: CATQPAGEAETQYF
D gene: TRBD2
J gene: TRBJ2-5
V gene: TRBV6-1
clone size: large

CDR3 DNA: TGTGCCAGCTCACCACTCCCAGGGGGCGATCCGACTGAAGCTTTCTTT
CDR3 protein: CASSPLPGGDPTEAFF
D gene: TRBD1
J gene: TRBJ1-1
V gene: TRBV18
clone size: NA

CDR3 DNA: TGTGCCAGCAGTACCGGGACTAGGGTGAATGAGCAGTTCTTC
CDR3 protein: CASSTGTRVNEQFF
D gene: TRBD2
J gene: TRBJ2-1
V gene: TRBV28
clone size: few

CDR3 DNA: TGTGCCTGGGGACAGGGGGCCTACGAGCAGTACTTC
CDR3 protein: CAWGQGAYEQYF
D gene: TRBD1
J gene: TRBJ2-7
V gene: TRBV30
clone size: once

CDR3 DNA: TGTGCCAGCAGCTTAGCGAGCTTAGCGGGAGGGCCAACAGATACGCAGTATTTT
CDR3 protein: CASSLASLAGGPTDTQYF
D gene: TRBD2
J gene: TRBJ2-3
V gene: TRBV7-2
clone size: once

CDR3 DNA: TGTGCCAGCTCACTTCCTAACACCGGGGAGCTGTTTTTT
CDR3 protein: CASSLPNTGELFF
D gene: NA
J gene: TRBJ2-2
V gene: TRBV18
clone size: NA

CDR3 DNA: TGCGCCAGCAGTGAAACTAGCGGGAGGATTACAGATACGCAGTATTTT
CDR3 protein: CASSETSGRITDTQYF
D gene: TRBD2
J gene: TRBJ2-3
V gene: TRBV10-1
clone size: NA

CDR3 DNA: TGTGCCAGTACCAATCTCGACTCCTCGGCCCCCTCAGAGACCCAGTACTTC
CDR3 protein: CASTNLDSSAPSETQYF
D gene: NA
J gene: TRBJ2-5
V gene: TRBV25-1
clone size: few

CDR3 DNA: TGTGCCAGCAGTGAAAAGGCCCTCAGAGCAGGGAACTATGGCTACACCTTC
CDR3 protein: CASSEKALRAGNYGYTF
D gene: NA
J gene: TRBJ1-2
V gene: TRBV2
clone size: NA

CDR3 DNA: TGTGCCAGTAGTATGAGTCCGGGGAATCGGGCTTTCTTT
CDR3 protein: CASSMSPGNRAFF
D gene: NA
J gene: TRBJ1-1
V gene: TRBV19
clone size: NA

CDR3 DNA: TGTGCCAGCACAACAGGTAATCAGCCCCAGCATTTT
CDR3 protein: CASTTGNQPQHF
D gene: NA
J gene: TRBJ1-5
V gene: TRBV27
clone size: NA

CDR3 DNA: TGTGCCAGCAGCCAAGAACCCGGACAGAATGAGCAGTTCTTC
CDR3 protein: CASSQEPGQNEQFF
D gene: NA
J gene: TRBJ2-1
V gene: TRBV4-2
clone size: few

CDR3 DNA: TGTGCCAGCAGCGTAGACGGGAGGGCCGGGGCAGATACGCAGTATTTT
CDR3 protein: CASSVDGRAGADTQYF
D gene: TRBD2
J gene: TRBJ2-3
V gene: TRBV9
clone size: NA

CDR3 DNA: TGTGCCAGCAGTCCGGGACAGGGGTTCGGGCAACTCCGCGAGCAGTACTTC
CDR3 protein: CASSPGQGFGQLREQYF
D gene: TRBD1
J gene: TRBJ2-7
V gene: TRBV27
clone size: NA

CDR3 DNA: TGTGCCACCAGCAGGGGTGTGCGGGGATCCTACAATGAGCAGTTCTTC
CDR3 protein: CATSRGVRGSYNEQFF
D gene: NA
J gene: TRBJ2-1
V gene: TRBV15
clone size: NA

CDR3 DNA: TGTGCCAGTAGTGGGTACAGTGGGGAGACCCAGTACTTC
CDR3 protein: CASSGYSGETQYF
D gene: NA
J gene: TRBJ2-5
V gene: TRBV19
clone size: NA

CDR3 DNA: TGCGCCAGCAGCCAAGTTATCGGACAGGGGTCTGGAAACACCATATATTTT
CDR3 protein: CASSQVIGQGSGNTIYF
D gene: TRBD1
J gene: TRBJ1-3
V gene: TRBV4-1
clone size: NA

CDR3 DNA: TGTGCCAGCAGCTTAGCGGGAGGCGGGAGCACAGATACGCAGTATTTT
CDR3 protein: CASSLAGGGSTDTQYF
D gene: NA
J gene: TRBJ2-3
V gene: TRBV7-9
clone size: NA

CDR3 DNA: TGCGCCAGCAGCTTTCCGACAGGGGTGGGGACGACAGATACGCAGTATTTT
CDR3 protein: CASSFPTGVGTTDTQYF
D gene: TRBD1
J gene: TRBJ2-3
V gene: TRBV5-1
clone size: NA

CDR3 DNA: TGTGCCAGCAGTTATAGGAGCTCCTACGAGCAGTACTTC
CDR3 protein: CASSYRSSYEQYF
D gene: NA
J gene: TRBJ2-7
V gene: TRBV27
clone size: NA

CDR3 DNA: TGTGCCAGCTCACCACCGGGAAGGACAGGGGGAATGAACACTGAAGCTTTCTTT
CDR3 protein: CASSPPGRTGGMNTEAFF
D gene: TRBD1
J gene: TRBJ1-1
V gene: TRBV18
clone size: once

CDR3 DNA: TGTGCCATCACCACTGGCGGGGAGCAGTTCTTC
CDR3 protein: CAITTGGEQFF
D gene: NA
J gene: TRBJ2-1
V gene: TRBV10-3
clone size: NA

CDR3 DNA: TGTGCCAGCAGCACGCTCCGGGGACAAAATGAGCAGTTCTTC
CDR3 protein: CASSTLRGQNEQFF
D gene: NA
J gene: TRBJ2-1
V gene: TRBV11-2
clone size: few

CDR3 DNA: TGTGCCAGCAGCTCCGTCCCCCCAGATACGCAGTATTTT
CDR3 protein: CASSSVPPDTQYF
D gene: NA
J gene: TRBJ2-3
V gene: TRBV7-9
clone size: NA

CDR3 DNA: TGTGCCAGCACTCCTACCCCCCAGGGGCGGGATGAGCAGTTCTTC
CDR3 protein: CASTPTPQGRDEQFF
D gene: NA
J gene: TRBJ2-1
V gene: TRBV2
clone size: NA

CDR3 DNA: TGTGCCAGCAAGGGAGCCGGAAACACCATATATTTT
CDR3 protein: CASKGAGNTIYF
D gene: NA
J gene: TRBJ1-3
V gene: TRBV7-9
clone size: NA

CDR3 DNA: TGCGCCAGCAGCTTGGAGGGGGCGGCTTTCTTT
CDR3 protein: CASSLEGAAFF
D gene: TRBD1
J gene: TRBJ1-1
V gene: TRBV5-1
clone size: NA

CDR3 DNA: TGTGCCATCAGTGACCGGGACAGGCGGACAGATACGCAGTATTTT
CDR3 protein: CAISDRDRRTDTQYF
D gene: TRBD1
J gene: TRBJ2-3
V gene: TRBV10-3
clone size: NA

CDR3 DNA: TGTGCCAGCAGCCGGGGGGGACAGGGGGATTCGCCCCTCCACTTT
CDR3 protein: CASSRGGQGDSPLHF
D gene: TRBD1
J gene: TRBJ1-6
V gene: TRBV6-6
clone size: NA

CDR3 DNA: TGTGCCAGCAGCTTAGGTCGGGTGGGCACTGAAGCTTTCTTT
CDR3 protein: CASSLGRVGTEAFF
D gene: NA
J gene: TRBJ1-1
V gene: TRBV7-2
clone size: NA

CDR3 DNA: TGTGCCAGCGGAATGGCCGGGACAGGGATCCGCAATCAGCCCCAGCATTTT
CDR3 protein: CASGMAGTGIRNQPQHF
D gene: TRBD1
J gene: TRBJ1-5
V gene: TRBV2
clone size: NA

CDR3 DNA: TGTGCCAGCAGCCCTCCAGGGGGACCACCCCTCCACTTT
CDR3 protein: CASSPPGGPPLHF
D gene: TRBD1
J gene: TRBJ1-6
V gene: TRBV4-2
clone size: NA

CDR3 DNA: TGTGCCAGTACCTCCTACAGGGGAGGCAATCAGCCCCAGCATTTT
CDR3 protein: CASTSYRGGNQPQHF
D gene: TRBD1
J gene: TRBJ1-5
V gene: TRBV19
clone size: NA

CDR3 DNA: TGCAGCGTTGGGGGCAGGGATGACTACGAGCAGTACTTC
CDR3 protein: CSVGGRDDYEQYF
D gene: NA
J gene: TRBJ2-7
V gene: TRBV29-1
clone size: NA

CDR3 DNA: TGTGCCAGCAGTTCACCCCCCCGTGGGGGGATAGCTTTCTTT
CDR3 protein: CASSSPPRGGIAFF
D gene: NA
J gene: TRBJ1-1
V gene: TRBV27
clone size: NA

CDR3 DNA: TGTGCCACCTCCTTGGGGCGCGTGTCCGGGGAGCTGTTTTTT
CDR3 protein: CATSLGRVSGELFF
D gene: NA
J gene: TRBJ2-2
V gene: TRBV7-6
clone size: NA

CDR3 DNA: TGTGCCAGCAGGGGAGGTCTCGGTGGCTACACCTTC
CDR3 protein: CASRGGLGGYTF
D gene: NA
J gene: TRBJ1-2
V gene: TRBV6-6
clone size: NA

CDR3 DNA: TGTGCCAGCAGGGGTCTGGCGGCATCCACCGGGGAGCTGTTTTTT
CDR3 protein: CASRGLAASTGELFF
D gene: NA
J gene: TRBJ2-2
V gene: TRBV2
clone size: NA

CDR3 DNA: TGCAGCGTTCAGACTAGCGGGAGATACGAGCAGTACTTC
CDR3 protein: CSVQTSGRYEQYF
D gene: TRBD2
J gene: TRBJ2-7
V gene: TRBV29-1
clone size: once

CDR3 DNA: TGCAGCGTTGGTTTTCACTTGAACACTGAAGCTTTCTTT
CDR3 protein: CSVGFHLNTEAFF
D gene: NA
J gene: TRBJ1-1
V gene: TRBV29-1
clone size: NA

CDR3 DNA: TGTGCCAGCAGCCCACTGGGGGACAGGGTAAACTTC
CDR3 protein: CASSPLGDRVNF
D gene: TRBD1
J gene: TRBJ2-7
V gene: TRBV11-2
clone size: NA

CDR3 DNA: TGTGCCAGCAGCGTAGCGCGGCAGTCCCACCAGGAGACCCAGTACTTC
CDR3 protein: CASSVARQSHQETQYF
D gene: NA
J gene: TRBJ2-5
V gene: TRBV9
clone size: NA

CDR3 DNA: TGTGCCAGCAGCTCGTTGACAGGGGCTAACTATGGCTACACCTTC
CDR3 protein: CASSSLTGANYGYTF
D gene: TRBD1
J gene: TRBJ1-2
V gene: TRBV11-2
clone size: few

CDR3 DNA: TGTGCCAGCAGTTTCGTTGTCGGGGGAGCTAACACTGAAGCTTTCTTT
CDR3 protein: CASSFVVGGANTEAFF
D gene: NA
J gene: TRBJ1-1
V gene: TRBV28
clone size: NA

CDR3 DNA: TGTGCCAGCAGCTTAACCAGGCCTGACTCTGGAAACACCATATATTTT
CDR3 protein: CASSLTRPDSGNTIYF
D gene: NA
J gene: TRBJ1-3
V gene: TRBV7-6
clone size: NA

CDR3 DNA: TGCGCCAGCAGCGCCACAGGGGGCTGGACCGGGGAGCTGTTTTTT
CDR3 protein: CASSATGGWTGELFF
D gene: TRBD1
J gene: TRBJ2-2
V gene: TRBV5-1
clone size: NA

CDR3 DNA: TGTGCCAGCAGCTTGCAGGATTTTGGGTACACCTTC
CDR3 protein: CASSLQDFGYTF
D gene: NA
J gene: TRBJ1-2
V gene: TRBV7-9
clone size: NA